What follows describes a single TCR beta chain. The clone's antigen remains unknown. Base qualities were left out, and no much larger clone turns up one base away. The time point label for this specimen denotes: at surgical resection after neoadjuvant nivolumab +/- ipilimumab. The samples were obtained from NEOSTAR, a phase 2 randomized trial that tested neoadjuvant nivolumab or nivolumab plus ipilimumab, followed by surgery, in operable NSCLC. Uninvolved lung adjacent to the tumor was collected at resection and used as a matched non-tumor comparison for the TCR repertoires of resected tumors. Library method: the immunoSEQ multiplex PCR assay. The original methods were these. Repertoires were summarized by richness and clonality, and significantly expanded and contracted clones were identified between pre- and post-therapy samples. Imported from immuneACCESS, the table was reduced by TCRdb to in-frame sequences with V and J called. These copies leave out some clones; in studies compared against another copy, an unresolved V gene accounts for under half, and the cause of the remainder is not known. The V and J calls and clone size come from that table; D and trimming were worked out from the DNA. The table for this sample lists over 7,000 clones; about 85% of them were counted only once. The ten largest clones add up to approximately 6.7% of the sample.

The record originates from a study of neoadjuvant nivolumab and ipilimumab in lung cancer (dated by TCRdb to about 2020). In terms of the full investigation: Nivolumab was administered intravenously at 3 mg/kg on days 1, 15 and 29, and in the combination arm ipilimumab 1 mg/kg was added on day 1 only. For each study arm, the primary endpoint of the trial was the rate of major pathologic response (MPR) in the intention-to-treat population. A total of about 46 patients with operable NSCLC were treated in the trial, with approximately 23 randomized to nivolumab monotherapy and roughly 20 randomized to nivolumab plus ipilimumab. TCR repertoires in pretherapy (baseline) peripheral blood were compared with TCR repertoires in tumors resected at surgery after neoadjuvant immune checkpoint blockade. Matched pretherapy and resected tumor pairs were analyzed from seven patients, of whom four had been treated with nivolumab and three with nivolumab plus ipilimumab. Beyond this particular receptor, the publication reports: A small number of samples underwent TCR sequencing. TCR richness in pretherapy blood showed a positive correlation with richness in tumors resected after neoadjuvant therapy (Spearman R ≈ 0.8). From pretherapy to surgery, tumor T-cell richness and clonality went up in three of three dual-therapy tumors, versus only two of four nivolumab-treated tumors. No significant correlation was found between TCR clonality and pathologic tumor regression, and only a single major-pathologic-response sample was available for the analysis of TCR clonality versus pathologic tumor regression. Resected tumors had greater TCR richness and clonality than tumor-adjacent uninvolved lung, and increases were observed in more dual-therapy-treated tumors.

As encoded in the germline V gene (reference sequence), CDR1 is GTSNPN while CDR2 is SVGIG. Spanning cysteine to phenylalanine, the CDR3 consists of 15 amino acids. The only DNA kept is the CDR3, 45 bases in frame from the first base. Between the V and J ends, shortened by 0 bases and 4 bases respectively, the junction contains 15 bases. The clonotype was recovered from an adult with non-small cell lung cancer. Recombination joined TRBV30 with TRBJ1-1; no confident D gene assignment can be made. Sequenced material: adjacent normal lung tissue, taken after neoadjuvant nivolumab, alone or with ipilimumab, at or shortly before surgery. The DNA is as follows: TGTGCCTGGAGTGTACGGTCGATCCGCGGCACTGAAGCTTTCTTT. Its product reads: CAWSVRSIRGTEAFF.